A selection of T cell receptor beta chains follows, all from one sample in a study of control samples from healthy donors and cancer patients. This table comes from immunoSEQ multiplex PCR, and its TCRdb copy is limited to in-frame clones, with some not included. The sample holds 30,000 to 40,000 clones; under 95% are singletons and the top ten take 1.7%. The sample comprised PBMCs. These TCRs come from a man aged 40-49 years with colorectal cancer. CDR3s include the opening cysteine and the closing phenylalanine or tryptophan. Each record gives: clone size, V gene, J gene, D gene, CDR3 DNA, CDR3 protein. A D gene is named only where the DNA matches it firmly. Size values are once, few and many counts, or a class for expanded clones, and some rows have none.

abundance: NA; v_gene: TRBV27; j_gene: TRBJ2-3; d_gene: NA; CDR3nt: TGTGCCAGCAGTTTAATTGGAATCACAGATACGCAGTATTTT; CDR3aa: CASSLIGITDTQYF
abundance: once; v_gene: TRBV5-4; j_gene: TRBJ2-1; d_gene: TRBD2; CDR3nt: TGTGCCAGCAGCTTGGGTGTGACTAGCGGGGGGCGGAAGCAGTTCTTC; CDR3aa: CASSLGVTSGGRKQFF
abundance: NA; v_gene: TRBV19; j_gene: TRBJ2-6; d_gene: NA; CDR3nt: TGTGCCAGTAGTATCTTTTCGGGAAGCGGGGCCAACGTCCTGACTTTC; CDR3aa: CASSIFSGSGANVLTF
abundance: NA; v_gene: TRBV5-6; j_gene: TRBJ2-5; d_gene: NA; CDR3nt: TGTGCCAGCAGCTTTGGGCTAGCGTCCCCCATGGAGACCCAGTACTTC; CDR3aa: CASSFGLASPMETQYF
abundance: few; v_gene: TRBV19; j_gene: TRBJ2-5; d_gene: TRBD1; CDR3nt: TGTGCCAGTAGACCCGACAGGGGGGAGACCCAGTACTTC; CDR3aa: CASRPDRGETQYF
abundance: NA; v_gene: TRBV5-6; j_gene: TRBJ2-2; d_gene: NA; CDR3nt: TGTGCCAGCAGCTTGAGGCAGGGGATCACCGGGGAGCTGTTTTTT; CDR3aa: CASSLRQGITGELFF
abundance: NA; v_gene: TRBV6-5; j_gene: TRBJ2-7; d_gene: NA; CDR3nt: TGTGCCAGCGCAAACTACGAGCAGTACTTC; CDR3aa: CASANYEQYF
abundance: NA; v_gene: TRBV5-1; j_gene: TRBJ2-5; d_gene: NA; CDR3nt: TGCGCCAGCAGCCCGGGACGTACCCAAGAGACCCAGTACTTC; CDR3aa: CASSPGRTQETQYF
abundance: once; v_gene: TRBV3-1/TRBV3-2; j_gene: TRBJ1-2; d_gene: NA; CDR3nt: TGTGCCAGCAGCCAAAAGGTTGCCGGACCGAAAACCTATGGCTACACCTTC; CDR3aa: CASSQKVAGPKTYGYTF
abundance: NA; v_gene: TRBV2; j_gene: TRBJ1-1; d_gene: NA; CDR3nt: TGTGCCAGCAGTGCCCAGATAGAAGCTTTCTTT; CDR3aa: CASSAQIEAFF
abundance: NA; v_gene: TRBV6-6; j_gene: TRBJ1-1; d_gene: NA; CDR3nt: TGTGCCAGCAGTTACTCCCAGAACACTGAAGCTTTCTTT; CDR3aa: CASSYSQNTEAFF
abundance: NA; v_gene: TRBV11-2; j_gene: TRBJ1-2; d_gene: TRBD1; CDR3nt: TGTGCCAGCAGCCCCTGGACAGGGGGCGGTAAAGGTGGCTACACCTTC; CDR3aa: CASSPWTGGGKGGYTF
abundance: NA; v_gene: TRBV9; j_gene: TRBJ1-3; d_gene: NA; CDR3nt: TGTGCCAGCAGCGCGAGTATGTTCGGAAACACCATATATTTT; CDR3aa: CASSASMFGNTIYF
abundance: NA; v_gene: TRBV2; j_gene: TRBJ1-5; d_gene: NA; CDR3nt: TGTGCCAGCACCCGAGAGGGCAATCAGCCCCAGCATTTT; CDR3aa: CASTREGNQPQHF
abundance: NA; v_gene: TRBV7-2; j_gene: TRBJ1-1; d_gene: NA; CDR3nt: TGTGCCAGCAGCTTACTGCTCGGGATCTACACTGAAGCTTTCTTT; CDR3aa: CASSLLLGIYTEAFF
abundance: NA; v_gene: TRBV5-1; j_gene: TRBJ2-3; d_gene: TRBD2; CDR3nt: TGCGCCAGCAGCCCCGGGGCTAGCGGGGCCACAGATACGCAGTATTTT; CDR3aa: CASSPGASGATDTQYF
abundance: NA; v_gene: TRBV7-3; j_gene: TRBJ2-5; d_gene: NA; CDR3nt: TGTGCCAGCAGCCGAGGACTATCCCAAGAGACCCAGTACTTC; CDR3aa: CASSRGLSQETQYF
abundance: NA; v_gene: TRBV5-1; j_gene: TRBJ1-2; d_gene: NA; CDR3nt: TGCGCCAGCAGCCTACAGGGAAGCTATGGCTACACCTTC; CDR3aa: CASSLQGSYGYTF
abundance: NA; v_gene: TRBV6-5; j_gene: TRBJ1-1; d_gene: NA; CDR3nt: TGTGCCAGCGGGGGAAACAACGTGATGCCTGAAGCTTTCTTT; CDR3aa: CASGGNNVMPEAFF
abundance: NA; v_gene: TRBV4-1; j_gene: TRBJ1-2; d_gene: NA; CDR3nt: TGCGCCAGCAGCCAAAGGACGCGCGGGGGGTCTAACTATGGCTACACCTTC; CDR3aa: CASSQRTRGGSNYGYTF
abundance: NA; v_gene: TRBV30; j_gene: TRBJ1-1; d_gene: TRBD1; CDR3nt: TGTGCCTGGAGTGTACAGGGGGCGGGGAACACTGAAGCTTTCTTT; CDR3aa: CAWSVQGAGNTEAFF
abundance: NA; v_gene: TRBV29-1; j_gene: TRBJ2-5; d_gene: TRBD2; CDR3nt: TGCAGCTTTAGGGCTAGCGGGGGATTTTTCCAAGAGACCCAGTACTTC; CDR3aa: CSFRASGGFFQETQYF
abundance: NA; v_gene: TRBV27; j_gene: TRBJ2-7; d_gene: NA; CDR3nt: TGTGCCAGCAGTCAGGGGCGCCTCTCCTACGAGCAGTACTTC; CDR3aa: CASSQGRLSYEQYF
abundance: NA; v_gene: TRBV5-1; j_gene: TRBJ1-1; d_gene: NA; CDR3nt: TGCGCCAGCAGCTTTGACAGCGAGAACACTGAAGCTTTCTTT; CDR3aa: CASSFDSENTEAFF
abundance: NA; v_gene: TRBV19; j_gene: TRBJ1-1; d_gene: NA; CDR3nt: TGTGCCAGTAGGGAGGACTTCTCGGCTGAAGCTTTCTTT; CDR3aa: CASREDFSAEAFF
abundance: NA; v_gene: TRBV12-3/TRBV12-4; j_gene: TRBJ1-1; d_gene: TRBD1; CDR3nt: TGTGCCAGCAGTGAAGGGGGCAACACTGAAGCTTTCTTT; CDR3aa: CASSEGGNTEAFF
abundance: NA; v_gene: TRBV7-9; j_gene: TRBJ1-2; d_gene: NA; CDR3nt: TGTGCCAGCAGCCCCCGCGTAGAGGGGGGGGTTCCAGGCTATGGCTACACCTTC; CDR3aa: CASSPRVEGGVPGYGYTF
abundance: NA; v_gene: TRBV11-3; j_gene: TRBJ2-3; d_gene: TRBD2; CDR3nt: TGTGCCAGCAGCTTAGGGGCGGGAGTATACACAGATACGCAGTATTTT; CDR3aa: CASSLGAGVYTDTQYF
abundance: once; v_gene: TRBV2; j_gene: TRBJ1-2; d_gene: NA; CDR3nt: TGTGCCAGCAGCCCCCGGACGCTCGACTATGGCTACACCTTC; CDR3aa: CASSPRTLDYGYTF
abundance: NA; v_gene: TRBV4-2; j_gene: TRBJ2-3; d_gene: TRBD1; CDR3nt: TGTGCCAGCAGCCAGAGTGGACAGGGCACAGATACGCAGTATTTT; CDR3aa: CASSQSGQGTDTQYF
abundance: NA; v_gene: TRBV6-2/TRBV6-3; j_gene: TRBJ2-7; d_gene: NA; CDR3nt: TGTGCCAGCATCCCTCGTAACAGGCCCTACGAGCAGTACTTC; CDR3aa: CASIPRNRPYEQYF
abundance: NA; v_gene: TRBV18; j_gene: TRBJ2-3; d_gene: NA; CDR3nt: TGTGCCAGCTCACCGGAAACAGATACGCAGTATTTT; CDR3aa: CASSPETDTQYF
abundance: NA; v_gene: TRBV29-1; j_gene: TRBJ1-2; d_gene: NA; CDR3nt: TGCAGCGCTACACTGACAGAAACCAACTATGGCTACACCTTC; CDR3aa: CSATLTETNYGYTF
abundance: NA; v_gene: TRBV19; j_gene: TRBJ1-1; d_gene: NA; CDR3nt: TGTGCCAGTGACCCGGGACGGTGGAACACTGAAGCTTTCTTT; CDR3aa: CASDPGRWNTEAFF
abundance: NA; v_gene: TRBV6-5; j_gene: TRBJ1-5; d_gene: NA; CDR3nt: TGTGCCAGCAGCCGGGAGCTCGAATGGAATCAGCCCCAGCATTTT; CDR3aa: CASSRELEWNQPQHF
abundance: few; v_gene: TRBV27; j_gene: TRBJ1-6; d_gene: TRBD1; CDR3nt: TGTGCCAGCAGTCAATCGGGACAGGGGAGGTCACCCCTCCACTTT; CDR3aa: CASSQSGQGRSPLHF
abundance: once; v_gene: TRBV6-2/TRBV6-3; j_gene: TRBJ1-5; d_gene: NA; CDR3nt: TGTGCCAGCAGTCGTGGGGGGACCCAGCCCCAGCATTTT; CDR3aa: CASSRGGTQPQHF
abundance: NA; v_gene: TRBV12-3/TRBV12-4; j_gene: TRBJ2-7; d_gene: NA; CDR3nt: TGTGCCAGCAGTGGGACGGCGGGCTACGAGCAGTACTTC; CDR3aa: CASSGTAGYEQYF
abundance: NA; v_gene: TRBV9; j_gene: TRBJ2-5; d_gene: NA; CDR3nt: TGTGCCAGCAGCCCCGGCCTCACTAGTAGGGAGACCCAGTACTTC; CDR3aa: CASSPGLTSRETQYF
abundance: NA; v_gene: TRBV19; j_gene: TRBJ1-1; d_gene: NA; CDR3nt: TGTGCCAGTAGTATAGAAGGGACACTGAACACTGAAGCTTTCTTT; CDR3aa: CASSIEGTLNTEAFF
abundance: NA; v_gene: TRBV28; j_gene: TRBJ1-1; d_gene: NA; CDR3nt: TGTGCCAGCAGCGACCTGATAGTTGAAGCTTTCTTT; CDR3aa: CASSDLIVEAFF
abundance: NA; v_gene: TRBV11-3; j_gene: TRBJ2-1; d_gene: TRBD1; CDR3nt: TGTGCCAGCAGCCACACTAGACTGACAGGGCTTTCCTACAATGAGCAGTTCTTC; CDR3aa: CASSHTRLTGLSYNEQFF
abundance: NA; v_gene: TRBV2; j_gene: TRBJ1-1; d_gene: NA; CDR3nt: TGTGCCAGCAGTGGGGACACGAACACTGAAGCTTTCTTT; CDR3aa: CASSGDTNTEAFF
abundance: once; v_gene: TRBV6-5; j_gene: TRBJ2-5; d_gene: TRBD1; CDR3nt: TGTGCCAGCACCCAAGACAGGGGAGAGACCCAGTACTTC; CDR3aa: CASTQDRGETQYF